Below, one TCR beta chain is given with its context. No antigen is known for it. No base qualities exist here, and no much larger clone lies one base off it. These data belong to a study of graft-versus-host responses after intestinal transplantation (dated by TCRdb to 2020 to 2023). Looking at the study overall: The transplants that recipients received were multivisceral, liver-intestinal, or isolated intestinal. Anti-thymocyte globulin induction was given to all recipients, followed by maintenance tacrolimus and steroids for around three years. Graft-versus-host and host-versus-graft alloreactive T cell clones were tracked in the graft, circulation and bone marrow after intestinal transplantation using bulk TCR-beta CDR3 sequencing. To identify alloreactive clones, pre-transplant mixed lymphocyte reaction products were sequenced and then compared with unstimulated pre-transplant donor and recipient T cells. A cohort of under 30 intestinal transplant recipients, including one retransplant, was enrolled, and a few patients lacking pretransplant specimens were excluded. Donor T cell macrochimerism was defined as a peak of at least 4% donor T cells among recipient peripheral blood mononuclear cells. Rather than being sequenced by the commercial service, samples from a few later patients were sequenced in-house on an Illumina MiSeq and processed with MiXCR.

What the time point label conveys for this sample: cells obtained before transplantation from donor or recipient. CD3+CD4+ and CD3+CD8+ populations were FACS-sorted from unstimulated pre-transplant donor and recipient cells taken from spleen or lymph nodes. V loses 4 bases of germline sequence and J loses 4 bases, and the interval between the two ends is 15 bases. As encoded in the germline V gene (reference sequence), CDR1 is SGHNT while CDR2 is YYREEE. The CDR3 spans 15 residues, from the cysteine through the phenylalanine. Only the CDR3 part of the read is kept: 45 bases, read in frame from the first base. General findings and caveats noted by the study authors: Conclusions were limited by the relatively low number and heterogeneity of intestinal transplant patients. GvH clones turned up in recipient bone marrow, with some appearing earlier in ileal mucosa or blood, a pattern consistent with an intestinal mucosal origin. In patients with donor T cell macrochimerism, the allografts had high GvH to HvG T cell clonal ratios. Early after transplant, declines in HvG clones were associated with peak levels of circulating GvH clones.

Receptors were amplified or captured by the immunoSEQ multiplex PCR assay. For most patients, genomic DNA was isolated with the Qiagen DNeasy Blood and Tissue Kit and sent frozen to Adaptive Biotechnologies for TCR sequencing. For most patients, genomic DNA was subjected to high-throughput TCR-beta CDR3 sequencing by Adaptive Biotechnologies. Under the source paper's analysis protocol: Adaptive's ImmunoSEQ software was the source of the TCR sequencing data for 18 patients, while a few other patients were processed with MiXCR and VDJtools. To correct CD4 versus CD8 sorting errors, any sequence found in both subsets at a frequency ratio below 5:1 was removed. CDR3 nucleotide sequences shared by donor and recipient were removed because the origin of these sequences could not be assigned. To count as alloreactive, a clone needed at least 2-fold expansion over unstimulated cells and a minimum CFSE-low frequency of 0.002% (template counts) or 0.001% (read counts). Clones detected in sequenced pre-transplant spleen, lymph node, or MLR CFSE-low populations of the donor or recipient were defined as mappable. The cumulative frequency of alloreactive clones was calculated as a percentage of all sequences, weighted by copy number. Imported from immuneACCESS, the table was reduced by TCRdb to in-frame sequences with V and J called. These copies leave out some clones; in studies compared against another copy, an unresolved V gene accounts for under half, and the cause of the remainder is not known. The V and J calls and clone size are taken from that table; D and trimming were inferred from the DNA. The sample table lists approximately 88,000 clones, 90% of them with a count of one. The ten largest clones add up to around 0.1% of the sample.

The chain was built from TRBV5-4 and TRBJ2-1; a tentative D call is TRBD1 (6 bases match). The sample in question was unstimulated CD4+ T cells sorted from spleen or lymph node cells, obtained before intestinal transplant. This sequence originates from a human donor who received an intestinal transplant. The CDR3 region has the sequence CASSTDGTPYNEQFF. The DNA sequence follows: TGTGCCAGCAGCACCGACGGGACACCTTACAATGAGCAGTTCTTC.